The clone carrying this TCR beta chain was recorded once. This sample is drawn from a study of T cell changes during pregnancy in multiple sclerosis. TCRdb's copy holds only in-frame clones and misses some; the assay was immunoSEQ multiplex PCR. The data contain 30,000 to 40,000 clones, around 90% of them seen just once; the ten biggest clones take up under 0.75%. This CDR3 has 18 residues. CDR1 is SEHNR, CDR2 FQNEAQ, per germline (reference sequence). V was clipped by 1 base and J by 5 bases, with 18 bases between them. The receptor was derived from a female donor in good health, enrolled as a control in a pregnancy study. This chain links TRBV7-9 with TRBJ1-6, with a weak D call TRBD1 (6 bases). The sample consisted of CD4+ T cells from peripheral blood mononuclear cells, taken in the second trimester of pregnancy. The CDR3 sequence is CASSLEAGAARDNSPLHF. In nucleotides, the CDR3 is TGTGCCAGCAGCTTAGAGGCAGGGGCCGCGAGGGATAATTCACCCCTCCACTTT.